The clone carrying this TCR beta chain appeared a few times. Its antigen is unknown. These data come from a study of cytomegalovirus exposure and HLA in healthy donors. The CDR3 is made up of 15 amino acids. The junction had 8 bases not matched to a gene; V was cut back by 0 bases and J by 9 bases. Looked up from germline, CDR1 is PRHDT and CDR2 is FYEKMQ (reference sequence). Overall study results and limits: Accurate prediction of most subjects' HLA-A and HLA-B alleles from TCR beta sequences was reported. It was taken for granted in presence/absence analyses that sequencing depth across donors was roughly uniform. The later analysis indicated that the majority of CMV-associated TCR beta chains appeared HLA-restricted.

The donors were healthy bone marrow donors. Amplification used 60 Vbeta primers and 13 Jbeta primers. Libraries were prepared by immunoSEQ multiplex PCR; TCRdb keeps only in-frame clonotypes and omits some of them. The table shows about 140,000 clones, with 75% to 80% occurring only once. This chain uses TRBV13 with TRBJ2-5; 9 bases align to TRBD1. The TCR was taken from a man between 18 and 35 years old in good health and CMV-seronegative. The material sequenced was PBMCs. The CDR3: CASSLGTGGLSSQYF. CDR3 DNA sequence: TGTGCCAGCAGCTTAGGGACAGGGGGATTGAGCTCCCAGTACTTC.